This T cell receptor (beta chain) was sequenced in a study of T cells in Graves' hyperthyroidism and ophthalmopathy. Clinical symptoms, serum thyroxine and TRAb, thyroid ultrasound and orbital computed tomography together formed the diagnostic basis. This clonotype has ten or more counts. Its target is not known. The V and J ends lost 5 bases and 12 bases respectively, with 11 bases between them. The CDR3 totals 11 residues. Germline CDR1 SGHAT, CDR2 FQNNGV. Study conclusions and caveats: Model output signaled ophthalmopathy a median roughly 6 months ahead of onset.

Researchers amplified the TCR beta CDR3 regions from RNA transcripts. When the TCR CDR3 underwent first-round RT-PCR, the HTBI primer set was used. TCRdb independently ran MiXCR on the multiplex PCR reads; one entry per CDR3 protein. In the table there are some 180,000 distinct CDR3 sequences, about a sixth of which are singletons. Material: blood. The sequence was obtained from a woman aged 45-65 years with Graves' hyperthyroidism. The gene calls are TRBV11-2 and TRBJ2-1; D is possibly TRBD1 (5 bases). CDR3 region: CASSPGQMQFF. The CDR3 DNA is TGTGCCAGCAGCCCTGGACAAATGCAGTTCTTC.